Shown below are 29 T cell receptor beta chains from a single sample sequenced in a study of T cell responses to AZD1222 COVID-19 vaccine. The protocol was immunoSEQ multiplex PCR, while the TCRdb copy is restricted to in-frame clones and leaves out a portion. The table has around 140,000 clones, about 91% seen once; the top ten hold roughly 3.5%. This specimen was peripheral blood, taken 28 days after the second AZD1222 dose. The receptors stem from an adult who received the AZD1222 COVID-19 vaccine.

V is TRBV11-2 and J is TRBJ1-1, with D possibly matching TRBD1 (5 bases). The CDR3 extends over 13 amino acids. Trimming took off 5 bases at V and 2 bases at J, with 9 bases between the two ends. Germline V gene sequence: CDR1 SGHAT, CDR2 FQNNGV. The chain's CDR3 is CASSATANTEAFF. CDR3 in DNA: TGTGCCAGCAGCGCGACAGCAAACACTGAAGCTTTCTTT. Variable domain in full (rest from reference TRBV11-2 and TRBJ1-1): EAGVAQSPRYKIIEKRQSVAFWCNPISGHATLYWYQQILGQGPKLLIQFQNNGVVDDSQLPKDRFSAERLKGVDSTLKIQPAKLEDSAVYLCASSATANTEAFFGQGTRLTVV.

The J gene is TRBJ1-1, the V gene TRBV27; no definite D call. Germline lookup yields CDR1 MNHEY and CDR2 SMNVEV (reference sequence). The CDR3 covers 14 residues. Trimming removed 2 bases from V and 2 bases from J, with 9 bases in between. The CDR3 sequence: CASSLIVSNTEAFF. CDR3 sequence (DNA): TGTGCCAGCAGTTTAATTGTCAGTAACACTGAAGCTTTCTTT.

This chain joins TRBV12-3 or TRBV12-4 and TRBJ2-7; perhaps TRBD2 as D (5 bases). V was trimmed by 4 bases and J by 9 bases, leaving 13 bases between them. The CDR3 loop spans 12 amino acids. The CDR3, as DNA: TGTGCCAGCAGTTCGGACGGAGGAAGGCAGTACTTC. This codes for CASSSDGGRQYF.

The rearrangement links TRBV6-2 or TRBV6-3 to TRBJ2-2; D is ambiguous. CDR1 is MNHEY, CDR2 SVGEGT, per germline. V dropped 2 bases and J dropped 5 bases, with 6 bases sitting between them. The CDR3 has 13 residues. The CDR3 nucleotides are TGTGCCAGCAGTTACGGGGATACCGGGGAGCTGTTTTTT. Translation: CASSYGDTGELFF.

The genes are TRBV6-2 or TRBV6-3 and TRBJ2-5; TRBD2 is a possible D gene (6 bases). V was cut by 5 bases and J by 2 bases, with 15 bases left in between. This CDR3 contains 15 residues. Germline V gene sequence: CDR1 MNHEY, CDR2 SVGEGT. CDR3 loop: CASSTTGTPQETQYF. The CDR3 DNA follows: TGTGCCAGCAGTACGACCGGGACTCCTCAAGAGACCCAGTACTTC.

This clone was seen only once. V gene TRBV27 combines with J gene TRBJ2-3, with D possibly being TRBD1 or TRBD2 (5 bases each). CDR3 length: 15 amino acids. V lost 7 bases, J lost 0 bases, and 14 bases lay in between. Per germline, CDR1 MNHEY and CDR2 SMNVEV (reference sequence). For the CDR3, the DNA is TGTGCCAGCAACCGGGACGGAACTAGCACAGATACGCAGTATTTT. Protein product: CASNRDGTSTDTQYF.

The chain recombines TRBV9 with TRBJ2-7, with D possibly being TRBD1 or TRBD2 (5 bases each). The germline V gene encodes CDR1 SGDLS and CDR2 YYNGEE. This CDR3 comprises 14 residues. The V end was cut by 0 bases, the J end by 0 bases, with 7 bases between. The CDR3 nucleotides are TGTGCCAGCAGCGTAGGGGACCACTCCTACGAGCAGTACTTC. Its protein is CASSVGDHSYEQYF.

V and J are TRBV5-1 and TRBJ1-1, with a possible D match to TRBD1 (6 bases). Germline V gene data show CDR1 as SGHRS and CDR2 as YFSETQ. V lost 6 bases, J lost 0 bases, and 9 bases lay in between. The length of the CDR3 is 13 residues. The CDR3 nucleotides are TGCGCCAGCAACGGACAGTTGAACACTGAAGCTTTCTTT. Protein: CASNGQLNTEAFF.

The rearrangement joins TRBV5-1 to TRBJ2-7; TRBD2 aligns across 9 bases. The CDR3 covers 14 residues. The ends lost 2 bases at V and 4 bases at J; junction bases unmatched: 4. CDR1 SGHRS and CDR2 YFSETQ come from the germline V gene. The CDR3 loop reads CASSFSGSWYEQYF. For the CDR3, the DNA is TGCGCCAGCAGCTTTAGCGGGAGTTGGTACGAGCAGTACTTC.

The CDR3, as DNA: TGCGCCAGCAGCCAAGAAACAGGAGGTGGCTACACCTTC. It yields the protein CASSQETGGGYTF. The rearrangement joins TRBV4-3 to TRBJ1-2, with D maybe TRBD1 (5 bases). The germline V gene has CDR1 LGHNA and CDR2 YSLEER. Between the trimmed V and J ends, which lost 0 bases and 7 bases, there was a span of 9 bases. CDR3 length: 13 residues.

The gene calls are TRBV25-1 and TRBJ1-6, with D tentatively TRBD1 (5 bases). Germline assignment: CDR1 MGHDK and CDR2 SYGVNS. V was clipped by 6 bases and J by 5 bases, with 17 bases between them. The CDR3 loop spans 16 amino acids. The CDR3 coding sequence is TGTGCCAGCAGACCCGTTTTAGACAGCAATAATTCACCCCTCCACTTT. It encodes CASRPVLDSNNSPLHF.

The genes are TRBV21-1 and TRBJ1-2; the tabulated D call, TRBD1, remains unverified against the DNA. TRBV21-1 is an annotated pseudogene. CDR3 length: 16 residues. The CDR3 DNA follows: TGTGCCAGCAGGGGGACATTTCTGCCCATGGACTATGGCTACACCTTC. This encodes CASRGTFLPMDYGYTF.

The chain recombines TRBV5-1 with TRBJ1-3; D remains ambiguous. The CDR3 loop spans 16 amino acids. The germline V gene encodes CDR1 SGHRS and CDR2 YFSETQ. Trimming took 4 bases from V and 4 from J, leaving 18 bases between them. DNA for the CDR3: TGCGCCAGCAGCCTTGCGGGCCTACAGCTCGGAAACACCATATATTTT. Amino acid sequence: CASSLAGLQLGNTIYF.

J is TRBJ1-3 and V is TRBV6-1; 7 bases match TRBD1. With 2 bases clipped from V and 3 bases from J, the junction kept 10 bases outside the gene matches. Germline V gene sequence: CDR1 MNHNS, CDR2 SASEGT. CDR3 length equals 17 residues. The CDR3 DNA reads TGTGCCAGCAGTGAATTTCCGATGGGGACAGTTGGAAACACCATATATTTT. As protein: CASSEFPMGTVGNTIYF.

V is TRBV29-1 and J is TRBJ2-5, with no clear D. The V and J ends lost 8 bases and 5 bases respectively, with 12 bases between them. Germline V lookup: CDR1 SQVTM, CDR2 ANQGSEA. The CDR3 extends over 11 amino acids. Here the CDR3 DNA reads TGCAGCACGAAGGTCGCGGAGACCCAGTACTTC. Amino acids: CSTKVAETQYF.

The rearrangement links TRBV30 to TRBJ1-1; D gene uncertain. The germline V gene has CDR1 GTSNPN and CDR2 SVGIG (reference sequence). This CDR3 has 12 amino acids. V gave up 3 bases and J gave up 1 base, with 6 bases separating them. CDR3 nucleotides: TGTGCCTGGAGATACGGGAACACTGAAGCTTTCTTT. Protein sequence: CAWRYGNTEAFF.

The gene calls are TRBV19 and TRBJ1-5, with D perhaps TRBD1 (5 bases). The V end lost 1 base, the J end lost 1 base, and 11 bases lay between the germline ends. Germline V gene sequence: CDR1 LNHDA, CDR2 SQIVND (reference sequence). The CDR3 totals 16 residues. DNA for the CDR3: TGTGCCAGTAGTATAGGGTGGCAGGGAAGCAATCAGCCCCAGCATTTT. This encodes CASSIGWQGSNQPQHF.

This clone was picked up one time. V and J are TRBV9 and TRBJ2-2, with 12 bases lining up with TRBD2. Looked up from germline, CDR1 is SGDLS and CDR2 is YYNGEE. The CDR3 spans 16 residues. V was clipped by 3 bases and J by 4 bases; unmatched bases: 4. CDR3 DNA sequence: TGTGCCAGCAGCGAGACTAGCGGGAGATTCACCGGGGAGCTGTTTTTT. Its translation is CASSETSGRFTGELFF.

The chain combines TRBV10-1 with TRBJ2-2; 8 nucleotides line up with TRBD2. CDR1 and CDR2 from the germline V gene are WNHNN and SYGVQD (reference sequence). V was pared by 8 bases and J by 6 bases, with 5 bases of the junction left unmatched. This CDR3 is built from 13 residues. The CDR3 loop reads CASSRTSPGELFF. The CDR3 DNA sequence: TGCGCCAGCTCCCGGACTAGCCCCGGGGAGCTGTTTTTT.

The chain has TRBV6-2 or TRBV6-3 and TRBJ1-5, with a weak D call TRBD1 (6 bases). This CDR3 comprises 17 residues. V lost 2 bases and J lost 3, with 17 bases in between. In germline, CDR1 is MNHEY, CDR2 SVGEGT. The DNA for the CDR3 is TGTGCCAGCAGTTACCCAACAGGGTTACCCTTCAATCAGCCCCAGCATTTT. It specifies CASSYPTGLPFNQPQHF.

This chain joins TRBV10-1 and TRBJ2-1, with D unclear. CDR1 and CDR2 (germline): WNHNN, SYGVQD (reference sequence). This CDR3 is 15 amino acids long. V shed 5 bases and J shed 7 bases, with 18 bases lying between them. In DNA form, the CDR3 reads TGCGCCAGCAGTTCAGAAGCATTCCCCAATAATGAGCAGTTCTTC. Translating gives CASSSEAFPNNEQFF.

The chain is built from TRBV24-1 and TRBJ1-5, with a weak D call TRBD1 (5 bases). The V end lost 3 bases, the J end lost 9 bases, and 17 bases lay between the germline ends. Germline CDR1 reads KGHDR; CDR2 reads SFDVKD. The length of the CDR3 is 15 residues. In DNA, the CDR3 is TGTGCCACCAGTGATCCCAGACATGGACAAGGGCCCCAGCATTTT. Amino acid sequence: CATSDPRHGQGPQHF.

The CDR3 region is CASSLAGHSGNTIYF. The CDR3 DNA sequence: TGTGCCAGCAGTTTAGCAGGCCACTCTGGAAACACCATATATTTT. J is TRBJ1-3 and V is TRBV28; no reliable D call. CDR3 size: 15 residues. V was trimmed by 2 bases and J by 0 bases, leaving 8 bases between them. The germline gives CDR1 MDHEN, CDR2 SYDVKM.

The J gene is TRBJ1-1, the V gene TRBV20-1; D is perhaps TRBD1 (6 bases). Per the germline V gene, CDR1 is DFQATT and CDR2 is SNEGSKA (reference sequence). The CDR3 is 10 amino acids. CDR3 in amino acids: CIPRGTEAFF. CDR3 DNA: TGCATCCCAAGGGGGACTGAAGCTTTCTTT.

The V call is TRBV5-1, the J call TRBJ1-1; D is unresolved. Germline V gene lookup returns CDR1 SGHRS and CDR2 YFSETQ. Trimming shortened V by 5 bases and J by 2 bases, and 10 bases separated the two germline ends. The CDR3 sequence is 13 residues long. The CDR3 DNA reads TGCGCCAGCAGGGCGGATCTAAACACTGAAGCTTTCTTT. Translated: CASRADLNTEAFF.

V is TRBV28 and J is TRBJ2-7; TRBD2 matches at 14 bases. The CDR3 totals 16 residues. The V gene end was trimmed by 5 bases and the J gene end by 2 bases; junction bases not matched to a gene: 5. Germline assignment: CDR1 MDHEN and CDR2 SYDVKM. CDR3 sequence reads: CASSQRTSGRTYEQYF. The CDR3 DNA reads TGTGCCAGCAGTCAACGGACTAGCGGGAGGACCTACGAGCAGTACTTC.

V gene TRBV15 combines with J gene TRBJ2-7; 12 bases agree with TRBD1. Per germline, CDR1 LNHNV and CDR2 YYDKDF (reference sequence). With V trimmed by 4 bases and J by 7 bases, 11 bases remained unmatched. The CDR3 contains 16 residues. CDR3 sequence: CATSKRGGQGAWEQYF. The CDR3 nucleotides are TGTGCCACCAGCAAAAGAGGGGGACAGGGGGCCTGGGAGCAGTACTTC.

The genes are TRBV7-2 and TRBJ2-7; D ambiguous. Trimming cost V 5 bases and J 5 bases, with 16 bases left between them. The germline CDR1 and CDR2 sequences are SGHTA and FQGNSA. The CDR3 spans 14 residues. DNA of the CDR3: TGTGCCAGCAGCCGGGCATCGGGTGTTGACGAGCAGTACTTC. Protein product: CASSRASGVDEQYF.

This clone appeared once. The chain links TRBV5-1 to TRBJ2-1, with a weak D call TRBD1 (5 bases). Germline CDR1 reads SGHRS; CDR2 reads YFSETQ. The CDR3 sequence is 14 residues long. V lost 2 bases and J lost 4, with 10 bases in between. The DNA for the CDR3 is TGCGCCAGCAGCTTTACAGGAGTTTACAATGAGCAGTTCTTC. It encodes CASSFTGVYNEQFF.